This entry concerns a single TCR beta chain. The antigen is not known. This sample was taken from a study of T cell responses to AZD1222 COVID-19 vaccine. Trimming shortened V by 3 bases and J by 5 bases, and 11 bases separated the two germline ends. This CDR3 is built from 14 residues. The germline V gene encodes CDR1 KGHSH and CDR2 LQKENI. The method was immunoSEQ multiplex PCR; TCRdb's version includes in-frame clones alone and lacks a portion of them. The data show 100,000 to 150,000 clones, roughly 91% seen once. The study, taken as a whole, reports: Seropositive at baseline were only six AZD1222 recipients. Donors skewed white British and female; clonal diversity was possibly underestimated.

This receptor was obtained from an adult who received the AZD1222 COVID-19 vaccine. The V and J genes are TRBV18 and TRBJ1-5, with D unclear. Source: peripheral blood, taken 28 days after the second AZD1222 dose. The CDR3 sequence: CASSPTAGDQPQHF. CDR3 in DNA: TGTGCCAGCTCACCGACCGCCGGGGATCAGCCCCAGCATTTT.